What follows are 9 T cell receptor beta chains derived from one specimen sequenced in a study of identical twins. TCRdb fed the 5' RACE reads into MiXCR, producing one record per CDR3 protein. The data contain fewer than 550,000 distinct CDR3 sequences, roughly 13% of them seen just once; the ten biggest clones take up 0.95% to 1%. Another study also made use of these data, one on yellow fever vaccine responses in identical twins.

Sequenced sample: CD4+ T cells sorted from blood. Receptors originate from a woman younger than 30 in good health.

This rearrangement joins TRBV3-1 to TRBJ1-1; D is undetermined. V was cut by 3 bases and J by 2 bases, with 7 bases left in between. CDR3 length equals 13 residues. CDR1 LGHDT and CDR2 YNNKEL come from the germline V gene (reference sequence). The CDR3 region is CASSHGVNTEAFF. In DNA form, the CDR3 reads TGTGCCAGCAGCCACGGGGTAAACACTGAAGCTTTCTTT.

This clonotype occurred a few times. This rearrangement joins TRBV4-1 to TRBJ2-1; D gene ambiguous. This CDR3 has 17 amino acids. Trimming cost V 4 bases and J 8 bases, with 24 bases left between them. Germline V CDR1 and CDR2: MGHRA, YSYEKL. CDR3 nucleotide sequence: TGCGCCAGCAGCCGGCTAACCGCGCCCCGCAGCCCGCATGAGCAGTTCTTC. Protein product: CASSRLTAPRSPHEQFF.

The CDR3 here is CASSYSRFSGANVLTF. CDR3 nucleotides: TGTGCCAGCAGTTACTCCCGGTTCTCTGGGGCCAACGTCCTGACTTTC. This chain links TRBV6-5 with TRBJ2-6; D call uncertain. The CDR3 runs to 16 residues. V lost 0 bases to trimming and J lost 0 bases, with 6 bases between them. The germline V gene encodes CDR1 MNHEY and CDR2 SVGAGI.

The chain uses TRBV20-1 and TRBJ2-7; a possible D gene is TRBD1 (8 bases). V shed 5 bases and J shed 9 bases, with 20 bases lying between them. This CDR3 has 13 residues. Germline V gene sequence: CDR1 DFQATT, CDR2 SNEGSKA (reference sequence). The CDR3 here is CSALRQGREGQYF. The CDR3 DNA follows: TGCAGTGCTCTCCGACAGGGGAGGGAAGGGCAGTACTTC.

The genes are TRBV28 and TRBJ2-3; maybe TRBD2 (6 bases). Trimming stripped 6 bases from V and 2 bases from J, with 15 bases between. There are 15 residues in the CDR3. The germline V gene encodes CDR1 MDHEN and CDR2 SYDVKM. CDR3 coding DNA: TGTGCCAGCAGCATTCGGGAGAGAACCACAGATACGCAGTATTTT. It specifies CASSIRERTTDTQYF.

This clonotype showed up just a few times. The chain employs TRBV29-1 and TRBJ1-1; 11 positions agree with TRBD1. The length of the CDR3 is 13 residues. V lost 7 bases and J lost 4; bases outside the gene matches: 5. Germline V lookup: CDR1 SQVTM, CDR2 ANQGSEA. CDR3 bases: TGCAGCGGCGCCGGGACAGGGGGCACTGAAGCTTTCTTT. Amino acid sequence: CSGAGTGGTEAFF.

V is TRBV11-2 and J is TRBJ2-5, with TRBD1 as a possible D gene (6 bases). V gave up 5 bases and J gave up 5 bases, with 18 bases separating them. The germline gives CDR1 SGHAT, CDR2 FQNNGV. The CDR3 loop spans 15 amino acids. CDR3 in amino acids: CASSAAGRTAETQYF. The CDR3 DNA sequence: TGTGCCAGCAGCGCAGCCGGACGGACAGCGGAGACCCAGTACTTC.

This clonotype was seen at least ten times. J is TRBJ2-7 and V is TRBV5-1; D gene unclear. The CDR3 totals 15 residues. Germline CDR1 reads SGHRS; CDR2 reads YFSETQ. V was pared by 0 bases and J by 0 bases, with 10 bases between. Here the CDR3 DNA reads TGCGCCAGCAGCTTGGCCATGGACGGCTCCTACGAGCAGTACTTC. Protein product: CASSLAMDGSYEQYF.

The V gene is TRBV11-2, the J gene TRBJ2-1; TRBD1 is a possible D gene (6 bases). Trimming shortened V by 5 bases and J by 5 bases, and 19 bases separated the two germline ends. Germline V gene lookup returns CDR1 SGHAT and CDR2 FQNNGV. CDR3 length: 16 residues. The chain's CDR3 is CASSPNRAFGHNEQFF. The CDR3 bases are TGTGCCAGCAGCCCCAACAGGGCTTTTGGACACAATGAGCAGTTCTTC.